One sample yielded the 20 T cell receptor beta chains listed below, sequenced in a study of cytomegalovirus exposure and HLA in healthy donors. The PCR had 60 Vbeta and 13 Jbeta primers. Measured with immunoSEQ multiplex PCR; TCRdb has only the in-frame clones, and not every one. Of approximately 150,000 clones in the sample, around 79% were seen once. The sample was PBMCs. Receptors originate from a woman aged 30 to 39 in good health and CMV-seronegative.

The rearrangement joins TRBV5-5 to TRBJ1-6, with 7 bases matching TRBD1. Germline CDR1 reads SGHKS; CDR2 reads YYEKEE (reference sequence). V trimming: 4 bases; J trimming: 9 bases; junction bases outside the gene matches: 10. CDR3 length equals 15 residues. The CDR3 DNA reads TGTGCCAGCAGCCTCACGACAGGGACCCGTTCACCCCTCCACTTT. Protein: CASSLTTGTRSPLHF.

This clone appeared once. J is TRBJ1-2 and V is TRBV6-1, with D possibly matching TRBD1 (6 bases). Trimming cost V 4 bases and J 1 base, with 13 bases left between them. The CDR3 runs 15 residues. Germline V CDR1 and CDR2: MNHNS, SASEGT. DNA of the CDR3: TGTGCCAGCAGTGTTCGGGGGGCGGATAACTATGGCTACACCTTC. Translation gives CASSVRGADNYGYTF.

The chain joins TRBV30 to TRBJ1-1; D not resolved. There are 11 residues in the CDR3. Germline loops: CDR1 GTSNPN, CDR2 SVGIG (reference sequence). V was shortened by 8 bases and J by 2 bases, with 9 bases between the two germline ends. Here the CDR3 reads CAREENTEAFF. CDR3 nucleotides: TGTGCCCGGGAAGAAAACACTGAAGCTTTCTTT. Looking up the rest from reference TRBV30 and TRBJ1-1 gives the full variable domain: SQTIHQWPATLVQPVGSPLSLECTVEGTSNPNLYWYRQAAGRGLQLLFYSVGIGQISSEVPQNLSASRPQDRQFILSSKKLLLSDSGFYLCAREENTEAFFGQGTRLTVV.

The rearrangement links TRBV2 to TRBJ1-5, with a possible D match to TRBD1 (5 bases). The germline V and J ends were trimmed by 6 bases and 3 bases, with 15 bases remaining between them. Per the germline V gene, CDR1 is SNHLY and CDR2 is FYNNEI. The CDR3 totals 15 residues. CDR3 loop: CASSARGDYNQPQHF. The CDR3 DNA sequence: TGTGCCAGCAGCGCCCGGGGGGACTACAATCAGCCCCAGCATTTT.

The chain is built from TRBV7-9 and TRBJ2-7; the match to TRBD1 covers 10 bases. The CDR3 is 14 amino acids. The germline CDR1 and CDR2 sequences are SEHNR and FQNEAQ (reference sequence). V gave up 5 bases and J gave up 2 bases; unmatched junction bases: 3. CDR3 residues: CASSATGGPYEQYF. CDR3 DNA sequence: TGTGCCAGCAGCGCGACAGGGGGCCCCTACGAGCAGTACTTC.

There are a few counts of this clone. The chain recombines TRBV5-1 with TRBJ1-6, with TRBD1 as a possible D gene (6 bases). Trimming took off 4 bases at V and 7 bases at J, with 15 bases between the two ends. From germline, CDR1 is SGHRS and CDR2 YFSETQ. The CDR3 has 15 residues. The CDR3 sequence is CASSPVDSRNSPLHF. DNA of the CDR3: TGCGCCAGCAGCCCGGTGGACAGTAGAAATTCACCCCTCCACTTT.

The chain joins TRBV21-1 to TRBJ2-1; TRBD2 reflects the table's D call only, with no check against the DNA. TRBV21-1 is a listed pseudogene. The CDR3 runs 15 residues. CDR3 DNA sequence: TGTGCCAGCAGTCGGTATAGCGGGGGGGCCCCTGAGCAGTTCTTC. Translated, it gives CASSRYSGGAPEQFF.

The chain uses TRBV7-8 and TRBJ1-1, with D uncertain. The CDR3 has 11 residues. Germline values: CDR1 SGHVS, CDR2 FQNEAQ. V lost 0 bases, J lost 8 bases, and 4 bases lay in between. The CDR3 region has the DNA TGTGCCAGCAGCTTAGCTTCGGAAGCTTTCTTT. Translating it yields CASSLASEAFF.

The chain uses TRBV7-8 and TRBJ2-7; D possibly corresponds to TRBD2 (6 bases). The V gene's germline CDR1 is SGHVS and CDR2 FQNEAQ. The CDR3 runs 14 residues. V lost 0 bases to trimming and J lost 0 bases, with 6 bases between them. The CDR3 sequence is CASSLAGGSYEQYF. CDR3 in DNA: TGTGCCAGCAGCTTAGCCGGGGGCTCCTACGAGCAGTACTTC.

This sequence joins TRBV5-1 and TRBJ1-2; the match to TRBD1 covers 7 bases. V was pared by 4 bases and J by 5 bases, with 17 bases of the junction left unmatched. Germline CDR1 SGHRS, CDR2 YFSETQ. This CDR3 region has 17 residues. In DNA, the CDR3 is TGCGCCAGCAGCGCTTCGACAGGGTCCACCCGGCAATATGGCTACACCTTC. This translates into CASSASTGSTRQYGYTF.

This sequence joins TRBV7-2 and TRBJ2-7; 12 bases line up with TRBD2. The CDR3 consists of 14 residues. Germline assignment: CDR1 SGHTA and CDR2 FQGNSA. Losses at the gene ends were 4 bases for V and 4 bases for J; bases not matched to a gene: 2. The CDR3 nucleotides read TGTGCCAGCAGCTCGACTAGCGGGGGTTACGAGCAGTACTTC. This encodes CASSSTSGGYEQYF.

DNA of the CDR3: TGTGCCAGCAGTTACTCGGTAGTTAGCAATCAGCCCCAGCATTTT. Protein: CASSYSVVSNQPQHF. The rearrangement uses TRBV6-5 and TRBJ1-5; D not resolved. The CDR3 has 15 residues. Germline assignment: CDR1 MNHEY and CDR2 SVGAGI. The V and J ends lost 0 bases and 0 bases respectively, with 6 bases between them.

The chain couples TRBV5-6 to TRBJ1-2; D might be TRBD1 (6 bases). CDR1 is SGHDT, CDR2 YYEEEE, per germline. The length of the CDR3 is 14 residues. Trimming pared 4 bases from V and 4 bases from J, leaving 14 bases between. The chain's CDR3 is CASSPQGMSYGYTF. The DNA of the CDR3 is TGTGCCAGCAGCCCCCAGGGGATGAGCTATGGCTACACCTTC.

This chain joins TRBV2 and TRBJ2-1; 15 bases agree with TRBD2. Germline V CDR1 and CDR2: SNHLY, FYNNEI. V shed 6 bases, J shed 7 bases, and the junction held 10 bases outside the gene matches. The CDR3 contains 17 residues. CDR3: CASRLGLAGGILNEQFF. The CDR3 coding sequence is TGTGCCAGCAGACTGGGACTAGCGGGGGGCATACTTAATGAGCAGTTCTTC.

The chain combines TRBV9 with TRBJ1-2; D call uncertain. The V end lost 0 bases, the J end lost 0 bases, and 9 bases lay between the germline ends. The CDR3 has 15 amino acids. CDR1 and CDR2 from the germline V gene are SGDLS and YYNGEE. The CDR3 nucleotides read TGTGCCAGCAGCGTAGGAGCTCAAGCTAACTATGGCTACACCTTC. It specifies CASSVGAQANYGYTF.

The V and J genes are TRBV4-3 and TRBJ2-1; D perhaps matches TRBD2 (5 bases). This CDR3 region has 15 residues. Germline V gives CDR1 LGHNA, CDR2 YSLEER. Trimming left V 1 base short and J 2 bases short, with 9 bases between. CDR3 nucleotide sequence: TGCGCCAGCAGCCAAGGAGAGGGAACCTACAATGAGCAGTTCTTC. It translates to CASSQGEGTYNEQFF.

The gene calls are TRBV6-1 and TRBJ1-1; D is undetermined. The CDR3 length is 14 residues. Trimming took off 8 bases at V and 1 base at J, with 14 bases between the two ends. CDR1 MNHNS and CDR2 SASEGT come from the germline V gene. DNA for the CDR3: TGTGCCAGCCATCGCGGCACTTGGAACACTGAAGCTTTCTTT. Protein sequence: CASHRGTWNTEAFF.

The rearrangement joins TRBV5-1 to TRBJ2-2, with TRBD1 as a possible D gene (6 bases). Deletions cut 2 bases from V and 7 bases from J, with 15 bases between. Germline V CDR1 and CDR2: SGHRS, YFSETQ. This CDR3 is built from 15 residues. The chain's CDR3 is CASSFLGAQGGELFF. DNA of the CDR3: TGCGCCAGCAGCTTTCTGGGGGCGCAAGGCGGGGAGCTGTTTTTT.

This rearrangement joins TRBV5-8 to TRBJ2-3; D perhaps matches TRBD2 (5 bases). Germline lookup yields CDR1 SGHTS and CDR2 YDEGEE. The V end lost 0 bases, the J end lost 6 bases, and 11 bases lay between the germline ends. The CDR3 runs to 14 residues. CDR3 loop: CASSLVTGEDTQYF. The CDR3 region has the DNA TGTGCCAGCAGCTTGGTTACCGGGGAGGATACGCAGTATTTT. The entire variable domain, with the rest obtained from reference TRBV5-8 and TRBJ2-3, is as follows: EAGVTQSPTHLIKTRGQQATLRCSPISGHTSVYWYQQALGLGLQFLLWYDEGEERNRGNFPPRFSGRQFPNYSSELNVNALELEDSALYLCASSLVTGEDTQYFGPGTRLTVL.

CDR3 in amino acids: CASISTDGLNTEAFF. The CDR3 DNA is TGTGCCAGCATTTCGACAGACGGTTTGAACACTGAAGCTTTCTTT. The chain uses TRBV27 and TRBJ1-1; D perhaps matches TRBD1 (5 bases). This CDR3 is built from 15 residues. Trimming took 7 bases from V and 0 from J, leaving 15 bases between them. Germline values: CDR1 MNHEY, CDR2 SMNVEV (reference sequence).